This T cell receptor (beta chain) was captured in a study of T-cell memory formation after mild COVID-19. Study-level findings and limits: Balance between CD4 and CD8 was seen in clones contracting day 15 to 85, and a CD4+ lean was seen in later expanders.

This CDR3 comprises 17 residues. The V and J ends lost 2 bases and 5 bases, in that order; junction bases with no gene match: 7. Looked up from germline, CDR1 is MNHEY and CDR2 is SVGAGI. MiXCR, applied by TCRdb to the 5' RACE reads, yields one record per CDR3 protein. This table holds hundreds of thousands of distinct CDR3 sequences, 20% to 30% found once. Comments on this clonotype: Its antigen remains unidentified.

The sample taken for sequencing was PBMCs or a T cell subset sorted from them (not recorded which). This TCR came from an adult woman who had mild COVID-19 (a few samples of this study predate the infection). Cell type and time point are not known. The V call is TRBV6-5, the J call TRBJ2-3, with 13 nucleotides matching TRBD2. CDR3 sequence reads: CASSYPGLAGPVDTQYF. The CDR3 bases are TGTGCCAGCAGTTACCCGGGACTAGCGGGGCCGGTAGATACGCAGTATTTT.